This T cell receptor (beta chain) appears in the sequencing data of a study of Graves' ophthalmopathy and Graves' hyperthyroidism. Study details: Upon initial diagnosis and before any treatment, peripheral blood was collected. Study outcomes and limitations: The model's ophthalmopathy progression predictions had roughly 69% sensitivity and less than 75% specificity. From stable hyperthyroidism, ophthalmopathy was separated by a 13-signature model with 87.88% sensitivity and over 70% specificity. Blood also contained most of the expanded thyroid clonotypes above 0.001 frequency.

Transcripts of RNA were the source for amplifying TCR beta CDR3 regions. The library came from an HTBI-primed first-round RT-PCR and a second-round multiplex PCR. TCRdb called the multiplex PCR reads again in MiXCR, with one record for every CDR3 protein. Counted here are 600,000 to 700,000 distinct CDR3 sequences, about 40% occurring once; the ten biggest clones make up around 3%. CDR1 SEHNR and CDR2 FQNEAQ come from the germline V gene (reference sequence). The ends were cut back, 1 base at V and 5 bases at J, with 11 bases in the middle. This CDR3 region has 14 residues. Concerning this clonotype itself: Its specificity is not known.

Sequenced: peripheral blood. V is TRBV7-9 and J is TRBJ1-2; D might be TRBD1 (5 bases). The source of this sequence is an adult man with Graves' ophthalmopathy. The CDR3 coding sequence is TGTGCCAGCAGCTTAGGGGACTCCCTATATGGCTACACCTTC. Protein product: CASSLGDSLYGYTF.